This is a list of T cell receptor beta chains from one sample in a study of T cells in Graves' hyperthyroidism and ophthalmopathy. TCRdb re-derived calls from the multiplex PCR reads in MiXCR, one entry per CDR3 protein. Of 550,000 to 700,000 distinct CDR3 sequences detected, over 12% appear once; the ten largest clones hold 4% to 5.5%. Sequencing input: blood. The receptors originated from a woman between 35 and 50 years old with Graves' ophthalmopathy. Each CDR3 is given with its conserved first and last residue. The D gene is left open where the match is weak. For some rows the clone size is stated as once, few or many, or as a class when expanded; others skip it.

many TRBJ2-7 - TRBV15 TGTGCCACCAGCAGAGATCGCAAGGAGCAGTACTTC CATSRDRKEQYF
many TRBJ2-5 - TRBV7-9 TGTGCCAGCAGCTTAGCTAGATGGGAGACCCAGTACTTC CASSLARWETQYF
- TRBJ2-7 TRBD2 TRBV2 TGTGCCAGCATGATGTTAGCGGGGGTTTACGAGCAGTACTTC CASMMLAGVYEQYF
few TRBJ1-2 TRBD1 TRBV18 TGTGCCAGCTCACCTCCCGAGACAGGGGTAATCAGCTACACCTTC CASSPPETGVISYTF
many TRBJ2-5 - TRBV20-1 TGCAGTTCGCACGAAGGTGGATTAGGAGAGACCCAGTACTTC CSSHEGGLGETQYF
- TRBJ2-7 TRBD1 TRBV12-3/TRBV12-4 TGTGCCAGCAGTTTAGGTTGGACAGGGCCCCCCTACGAGCAGTACTTC CASSLGWTGPPYEQYF
- TRBJ2-7 - TRBV11-1 TGTGCCAGCAGCTTAATCCCCCCAGACAGGAACTACGAGCAGTACTTC CASSLIPPDRNYEQYF
many TRBJ2-2 - TRBV29-1 TGCAGCGTTGAAAGGGGGGGCGGGGAGCTGTTTTTT CSVERGGGELFF
many TRBJ1-1 - TRBV30 TGTGCCTGGAGTGAAGGGTACGTGGCTGAAGCTTTCTTT CAWSEGYVAEAFF
- TRBJ2-5 - TRBV28 TGTGCCAGCAGCTATCATCAGGGGGGGAGGCGAGAGACCCAGTACTTC CASSYHQGGRRETQYF
many TRBJ2-7 - TRBV7-2 TGTGCCAGCAGCACCGACAGAGAAAGCTCCTACGAGCAGTACTTC CASSTDRESSYEQYF
many TRBJ2-7 TRBD1 TRBV5-6 TGTGCCAGCAGCTACCAACCGGGACAGGGATCCTCCGAGCAGTACTTC CASSYQPGQGSSEQYF
many TRBJ2-7 - TRBV6-1 TGTGCCAGCAGTGAAAGGCTGGGTCCCTACGAGCAGTACTTC CASSERLGPYEQYF
many TRBJ2-7 TRBD1 TRBV6-1 TGTGCCAGCAGTCAACAGGGGTCTCGCTACGAGCAGTACTTC CASSQQGSRYEQYF
many TRBJ2-7 - TRBV10-3 TGTGCCATCCGAGCAGACAGGACTAGTACGAGGTACTACGAGCAGTACTTC CAIRADRTSTRYYEQYF
many TRBJ1-2 - TRBV27 TGTGCCAGCAGTCCAAATCACTATCAACGGGGTAACTATGGCTACACCTTC CASSPNHYQRGNYGYTF
few TRBJ2-5 TRBD1 TRBV5-4 TGTGCCAGCAGCTTGCAGGGACAGGGGAAAGAGAGCCAGTACTTC CASSLQGQGKESQYF
many TRBJ2-7 - TRBV11-2 TGTGCCAGCAGCTTAAATACAGTTTCCTACGAGCAGTACTTC CASSLNTVSYEQYF
few TRBJ2-7 TRBD1 TRBV20-1 TGCAGTGCTGTAGGACAGGGGACCTTCTACGAGCAGTACTTC CSAVGQGTFYEQYF
few TRBJ1-4 - TRBV28 TGTGCCAGCAGTGCGTCAGGCGGAAGGAATGAAAAACTGTTTTTT CASSASGGRNEKLFF
many TRBJ2-7 - TRBV19 TGTGCCAGTAGTATAGTGCTAGCCTACGAGCAGTACTTC CASSIVLAYEQYF
- TRBJ2-5 - TRBV7-8 TGTGCCAGCAAAAGCACGGCTCTCCAAGAGACCCAGTACTTC CASKSTALQETQYF
many TRBJ1-1 - TRBV30 TGTGCCTGGAGTGTCCCTCCAAGAACTGAAGCTTTCTTT CAWSVPPRTEAFF
- TRBJ2-7 - TRBV5-1 TGCGCCAGCAGCTTGATAGAGAGAGGGGACTACGAGCAGTACTTC CASSLIERGDYEQYF
- TRBJ1-2 - TRBV3-1 TGTGCCAGCAGCCAAGAACTGATTCTTCGGGGAGTTGGGGGCTATGGCTACACCTTC CASSQELILRGVGGYGYTF
- TRBJ2-5 - TRBV9 TGTGCCAGCAGCCCCCTCGGGGGAGGACAAGAGACCCAGTACTTC CASSPLGGGQETQYF